This T cell receptor (beta chain) appears in the sequencing data of a study of cytomegalovirus exposure and HLA in healthy donors. Study findings and constraints: Earlier analysis yielded a pattern in which most TCR beta V segments were productive about 90% or about 30% of the time.

The PCR made use of 60 Vbeta and 13 Jbeta primers. Profiling relied on immunoSEQ multiplex PCR, and the TCRdb table lists in-frame clones only, not all of them. The sample holds approximately 180,000 clones; about 85% are singletons and the top ten take 1.6%. Deletions cut 2 bases from V and 0 bases from J, with 8 bases between. This CDR3 contains 14 residues. Germline assignment: CDR1 SGHTA and CDR2 FQGNSA. As regards this clone: The target antigen is unknown.

This clonotype was obtained from a woman in her forties or fifties in good health and CMV-seronegative. The chain carries TRBV7-2 and TRBJ2-7; D uncertain. Sequencing was done on a sample of PBMCs. The CDR3 loop is CASSLSRSSYEQYF. The CDR3 region has the DNA TGTGCCAGCAGCTTATCGCGGAGCTCCTACGAGCAGTACTTC.